This entry features one T cell receptor beta chain sequence. Germline-derived CDR1 and CDR2 are KGHSH and LQKENI. The CDR3 spans 15 residues. Germline trimming cut 1 base from V and 5 bases from J; bases unmatched to any gene: 3. Method: immunoSEQ multiplex PCR; TCRdb's copy keeps in-frame clones and lacks some. The top ten hold 14% to 15% of the sample, which has fewer than 65,000 clones, 87% seen once. The time point denotes: pretreatment peripheral blood. This specimen comes from a study of PD-L1 blockade in urothelial cancer. Across the study: Blood was subjected to analysis at 3 weeks (second dose) and 6 weeks following treatment start.

The sample in question was PBMCs, obtained around atezolizumab (anti-PD-L1) treatment. This TCR came from a woman aged 60-75 years with urothelial cancer. This chain connects TRBV18 to TRBJ2-5; TRBD1 matches 11 bases. The CDR3 nucleotides read TGTGCCAGCTCACCACTCGGACAGGGGGCTGAGACCCAGTACTTC. Amino acids: CASSPLGQGAETQYF.